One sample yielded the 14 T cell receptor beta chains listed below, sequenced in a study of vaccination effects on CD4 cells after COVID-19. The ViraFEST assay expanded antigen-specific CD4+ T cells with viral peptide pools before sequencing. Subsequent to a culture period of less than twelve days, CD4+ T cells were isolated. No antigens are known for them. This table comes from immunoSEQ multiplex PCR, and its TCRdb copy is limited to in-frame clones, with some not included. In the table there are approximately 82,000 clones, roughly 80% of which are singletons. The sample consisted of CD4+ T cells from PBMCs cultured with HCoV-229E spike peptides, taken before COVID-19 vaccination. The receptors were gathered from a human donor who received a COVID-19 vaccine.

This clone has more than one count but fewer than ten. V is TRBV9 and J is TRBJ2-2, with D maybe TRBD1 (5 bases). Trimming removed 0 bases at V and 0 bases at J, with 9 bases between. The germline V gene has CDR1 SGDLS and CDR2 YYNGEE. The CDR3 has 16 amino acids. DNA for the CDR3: TGTGCCAGCAGCGTAGAGGGGAACGCGAACACCGGGGAGCTGTTTTTT. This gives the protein CASSVEGNANTGELFF.

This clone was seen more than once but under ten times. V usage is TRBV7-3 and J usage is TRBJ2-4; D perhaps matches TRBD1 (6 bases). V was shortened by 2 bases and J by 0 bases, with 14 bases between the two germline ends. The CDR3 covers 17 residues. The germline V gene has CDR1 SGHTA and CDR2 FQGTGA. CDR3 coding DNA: TGTGCCAGCAGCTTATCAACAGGGAATAGAGCCAAAAACATTCAGTACTTC. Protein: CASSLSTGNRAKNIQYF.

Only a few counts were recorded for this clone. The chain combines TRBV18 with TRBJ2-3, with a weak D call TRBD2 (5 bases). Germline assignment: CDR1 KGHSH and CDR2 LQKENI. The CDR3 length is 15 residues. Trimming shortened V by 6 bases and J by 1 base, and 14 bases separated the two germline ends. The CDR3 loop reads CASSQASSGTDTQYF. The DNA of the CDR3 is TGTGCCAGCTCGCAGGCTAGCTCCGGCACAGATACGCAGTATTTT.

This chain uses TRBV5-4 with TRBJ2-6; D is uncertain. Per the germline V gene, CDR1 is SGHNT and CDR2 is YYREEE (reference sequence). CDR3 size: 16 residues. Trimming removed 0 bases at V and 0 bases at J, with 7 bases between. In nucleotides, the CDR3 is TGTGCCAGCAGCTTGGGGAGAAGCTCTGGGGCCAACGTCCTGACTTTC. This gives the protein CASSLGRSSGANVLTF.

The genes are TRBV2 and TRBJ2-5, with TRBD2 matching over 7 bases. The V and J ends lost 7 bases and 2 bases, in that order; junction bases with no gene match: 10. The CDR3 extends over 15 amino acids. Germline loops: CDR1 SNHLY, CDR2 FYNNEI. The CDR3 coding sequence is TGTGCCAGCATGAAATTATCGGGAGGTCAAGAGACCCAGTACTTC. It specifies CASMKLSGGQETQYF.

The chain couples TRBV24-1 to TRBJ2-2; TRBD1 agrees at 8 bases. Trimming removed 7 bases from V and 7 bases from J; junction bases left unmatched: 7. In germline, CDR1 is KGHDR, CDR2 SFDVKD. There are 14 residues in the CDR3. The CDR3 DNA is TGTGCCACCAGCCGGACAGGGCTCTTCGGGGAGCTGTTTTTT. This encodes CATSRTGLFGELFF.

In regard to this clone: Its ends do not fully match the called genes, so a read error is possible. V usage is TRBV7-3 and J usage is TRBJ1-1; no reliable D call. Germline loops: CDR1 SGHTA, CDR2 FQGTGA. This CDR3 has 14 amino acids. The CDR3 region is CANSPAPGVTEAFF. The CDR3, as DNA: TGTGCCAACAGCCCGGCGCCGGGAGTCACTGAAGCTTTCTTT.

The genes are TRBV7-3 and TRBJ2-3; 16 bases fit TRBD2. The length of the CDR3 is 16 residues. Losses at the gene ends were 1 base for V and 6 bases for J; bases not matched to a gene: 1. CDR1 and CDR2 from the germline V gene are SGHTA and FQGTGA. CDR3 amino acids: CASSLMGLAGGDTQYF. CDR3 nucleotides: TGTGCCAGCAGCTTAATGGGACTAGCGGGGGGGGATACGCAGTATTTT.

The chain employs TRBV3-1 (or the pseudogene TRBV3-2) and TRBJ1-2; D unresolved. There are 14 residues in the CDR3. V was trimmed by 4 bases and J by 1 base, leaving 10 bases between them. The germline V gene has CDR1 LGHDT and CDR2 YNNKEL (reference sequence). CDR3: CASSPPTVNYGYTF. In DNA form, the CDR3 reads TGTGCCAGCAGCCCCCCGACCGTTAACTATGGCTACACCTTC.

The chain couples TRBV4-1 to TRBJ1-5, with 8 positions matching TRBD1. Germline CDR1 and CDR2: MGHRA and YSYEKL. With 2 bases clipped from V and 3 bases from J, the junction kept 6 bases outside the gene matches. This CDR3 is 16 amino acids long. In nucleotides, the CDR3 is TGCGCCAGCAGCCAACCGGACAGGGCTATCAATCAGCCCCAGCATTTT. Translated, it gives CASSQPDRAINQPQHF.

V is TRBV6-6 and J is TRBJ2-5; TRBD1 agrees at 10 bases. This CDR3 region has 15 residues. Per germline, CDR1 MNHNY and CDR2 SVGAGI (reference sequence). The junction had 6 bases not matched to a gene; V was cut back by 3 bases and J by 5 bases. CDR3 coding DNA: TGTGCCAGCAGTTATGGGGACAGGGGCTTGGAGACCCAGTACTTC. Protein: CASSYGDRGLETQYF.

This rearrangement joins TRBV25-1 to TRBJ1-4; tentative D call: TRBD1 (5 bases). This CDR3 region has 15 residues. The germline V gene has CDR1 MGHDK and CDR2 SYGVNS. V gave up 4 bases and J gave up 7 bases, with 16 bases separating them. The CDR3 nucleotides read TGTGCCAGCAGTGGGGGCGGGGGGAACGGTGAAAAACTGTTTTTT. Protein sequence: CASSGGGGNGEKLFF.

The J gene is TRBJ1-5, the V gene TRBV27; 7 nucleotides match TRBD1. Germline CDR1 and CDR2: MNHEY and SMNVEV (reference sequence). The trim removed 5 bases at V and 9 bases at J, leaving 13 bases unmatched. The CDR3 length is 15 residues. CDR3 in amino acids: CASSRGGQGGRPQHF. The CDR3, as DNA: TGTGCCAGCAGTCGAGGGGGGCAGGGGGGGAGGCCCCAGCATTTT.

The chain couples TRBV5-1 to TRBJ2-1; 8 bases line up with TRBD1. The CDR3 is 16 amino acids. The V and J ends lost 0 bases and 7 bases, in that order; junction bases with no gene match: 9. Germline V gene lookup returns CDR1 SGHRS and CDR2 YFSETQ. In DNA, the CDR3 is TGCGCCAGCAGCTTGGCCCCCGGACAGGGTATGAATGAGCAGTTCTTC. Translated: CASSLAPGQGMNEQFF.